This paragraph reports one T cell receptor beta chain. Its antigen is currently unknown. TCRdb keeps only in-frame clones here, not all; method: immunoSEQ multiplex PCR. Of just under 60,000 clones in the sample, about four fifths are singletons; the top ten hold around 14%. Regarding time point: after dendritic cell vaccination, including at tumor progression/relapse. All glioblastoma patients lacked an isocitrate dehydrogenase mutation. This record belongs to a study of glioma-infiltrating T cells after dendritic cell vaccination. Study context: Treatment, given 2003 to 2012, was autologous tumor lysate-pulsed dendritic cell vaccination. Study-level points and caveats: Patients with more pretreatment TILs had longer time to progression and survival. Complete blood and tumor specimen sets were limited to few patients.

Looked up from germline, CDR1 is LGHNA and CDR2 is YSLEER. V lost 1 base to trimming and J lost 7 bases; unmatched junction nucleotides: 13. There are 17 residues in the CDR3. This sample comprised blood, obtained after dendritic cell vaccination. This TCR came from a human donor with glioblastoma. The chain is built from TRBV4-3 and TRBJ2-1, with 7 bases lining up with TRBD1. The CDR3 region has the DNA TGCGCCAGCAGCCAAGGGTTCCGGGACAGCCTTTTTAATGAGCAGTTCTTC. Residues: CASSQGFRDSLFNEQFF.